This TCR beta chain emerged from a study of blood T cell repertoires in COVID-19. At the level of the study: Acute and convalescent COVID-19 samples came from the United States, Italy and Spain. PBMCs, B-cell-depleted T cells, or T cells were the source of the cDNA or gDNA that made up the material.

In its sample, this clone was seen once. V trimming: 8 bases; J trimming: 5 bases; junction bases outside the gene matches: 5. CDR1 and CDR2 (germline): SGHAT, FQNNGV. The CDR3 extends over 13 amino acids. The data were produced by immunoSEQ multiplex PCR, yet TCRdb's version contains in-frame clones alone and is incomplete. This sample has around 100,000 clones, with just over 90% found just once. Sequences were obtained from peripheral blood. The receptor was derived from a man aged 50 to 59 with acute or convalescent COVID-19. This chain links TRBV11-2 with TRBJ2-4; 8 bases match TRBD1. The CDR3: CASYSGQENIQYF. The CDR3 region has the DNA TGTGCCAGCTACTCGGGACAGGAAAACATTCAGTACTTC.